This T cell receptor (beta chain) is from a study of blood T cell repertoires in COVID-19. Study overall: Nucleic acid was either cDNA or gDNA, and it came from T cells, B-cell-depleted T cells, or PBMCs.

Using immunoSEQ multiplex PCR, the repertoire was profiled, and TCRdb retains in-frame clones only, with some absent. The table has roughly 40,000 clones, around three quarters seen once. What was sequenced was peripheral blood. This receptor was identified in a woman of 80 years or more with acute or convalescent COVID-19.

Written as DNA, the CDR3 is TGTGCCAGCACCCGGGACAGGGTGAACACTGAAGCTTTCTTT. It encodes CASTRDRVNTEAFF. The chain is built from TRBV19 and TRBJ1-1, with 9 bases aligning to TRBD1. CDR1 LNHDA and CDR2 SQIVND come from the germline V gene (reference sequence). V was pared by 9 bases and J by 0 bases, with 5 bases of the junction left unmatched. The CDR3 is made up of 14 amino acids.